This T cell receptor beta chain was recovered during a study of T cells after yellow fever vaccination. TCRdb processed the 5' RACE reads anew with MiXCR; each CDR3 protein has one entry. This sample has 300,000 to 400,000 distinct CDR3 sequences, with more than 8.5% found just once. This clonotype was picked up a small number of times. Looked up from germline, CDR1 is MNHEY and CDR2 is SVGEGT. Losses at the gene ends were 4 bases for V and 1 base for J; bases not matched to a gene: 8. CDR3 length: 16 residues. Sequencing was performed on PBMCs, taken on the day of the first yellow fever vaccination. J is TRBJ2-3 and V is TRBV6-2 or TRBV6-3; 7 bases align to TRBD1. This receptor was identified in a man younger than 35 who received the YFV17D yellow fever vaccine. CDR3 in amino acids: CASSSRTGKGTDTQYF. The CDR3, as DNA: TGTGCCAGCAGTTCACGGACAGGCAAAGGCACAGATACGCAGTATTTT.